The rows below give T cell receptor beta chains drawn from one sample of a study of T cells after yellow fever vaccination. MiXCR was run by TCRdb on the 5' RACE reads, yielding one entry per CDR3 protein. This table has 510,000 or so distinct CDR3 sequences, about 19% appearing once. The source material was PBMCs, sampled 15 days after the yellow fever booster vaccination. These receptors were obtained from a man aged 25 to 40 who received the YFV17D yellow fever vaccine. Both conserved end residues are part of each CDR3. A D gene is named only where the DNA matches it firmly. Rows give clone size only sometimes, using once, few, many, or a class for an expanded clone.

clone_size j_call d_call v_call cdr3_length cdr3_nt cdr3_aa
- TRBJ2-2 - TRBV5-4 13 TGTGCCAGCAGCTTGTTCAACACCGGGGAGCTGTTTTTT CASSLFNTGELFF
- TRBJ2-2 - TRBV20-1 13 TGCAGTGCCAGACGCTCGAACACCGGGGAGCTGTTTTTT CSARRSNTGELFF
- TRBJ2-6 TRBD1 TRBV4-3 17 TGCGCCAGCAGCCAAACGACAGGGGGCTCCGGGGCCAACGTCCTGACTTTC CASSQTTGGSGANVLTF
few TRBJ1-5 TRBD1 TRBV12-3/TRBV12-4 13 TGTGCCACCGCGGACAGGGTTGATCAGCCCCAGCATTTT CATADRVDQPQHF
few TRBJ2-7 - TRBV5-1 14 TGCGCCAGCAGCTTGGCGAGGGATCGGGGCGAGCAGTACTTC CASSLARDRGEQYF
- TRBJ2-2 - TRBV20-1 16 TGCAGTGCTTACGATCCGGGTTCCGAACACCCCGGGGAGCTGTTTTTT CSAYDPGSEHPGELFF
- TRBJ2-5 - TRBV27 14 TGTGCCAGCAGTTTATGGGGAGAGGGAGAGACCCAGTACTTC CASSLWGEGETQYF
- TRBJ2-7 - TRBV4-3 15 TGCGCCAGCAGCCTGGGGGGACGTGGAGTCCACGAGCAGTACTTC CASSLGGRGVHEQYF
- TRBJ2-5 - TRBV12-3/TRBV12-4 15 TGTGCCAGCAGTTTAAAAGGCATAGGGGCAGAGACCCAGTACTTC CASSLKGIGAETQYF
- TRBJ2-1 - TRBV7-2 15 TGTGCCAGCAGCTTAGGGCCGGGCGTCTACAATGAGCAGTTCTTC CASSLGPGVYNEQFF
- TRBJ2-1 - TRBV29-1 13 TGCAGCGTAAAAAAGGGGAAGTTGGATGAGCAGTTCTTC CSVKKGKLDEQFF
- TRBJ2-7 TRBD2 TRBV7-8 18 TGTGCCAGCAGAATACTAGCGGGAAAACTCCACCACTCCTACGAGCAGTACTTC CASRILAGKLHHSYEQYF
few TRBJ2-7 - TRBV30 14 TGTGCCTGGAGTAGGTGGGGGACTTACACCGAGCAGTACTTC CAWSRWGTYTEQYF
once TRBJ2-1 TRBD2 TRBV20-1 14 TGCAGTGCTAGAGCTAGCGGGCTATACAATGAGCAGTTCTTC CSARASGLYNEQFF
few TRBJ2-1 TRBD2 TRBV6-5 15 TGTGCCAGCAGTTACTCGGGAGGGACGGGTCATGAGCAGTTCTTC CASSYSGGTGHEQFF
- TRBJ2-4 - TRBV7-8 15 TGTGCCAGCAGCCCATATATTATGCTGGGGAACATTCAGTACTTC CASSPYIMLGNIQYF
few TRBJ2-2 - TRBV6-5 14 TGTGCCAGCAGTTACTGGAAGAACACCGGGGAGCTGTTTTTT CASSYWKNTGELFF
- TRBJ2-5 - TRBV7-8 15 TGTGCCAGCAGATCCAGGGACCGATATGGGGAGACCCAGTACTTC CASRSRDRYGETQYF
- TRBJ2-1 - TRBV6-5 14 TGTGCCAGCAGTTACTCGTTACATGGGGATGAGCAGTTCTTC CASSYSLHGDEQFF
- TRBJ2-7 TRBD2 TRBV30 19 TGTGCCTGGAGTTCCCCGGGACTAGCGGGATCCAGGAGCTCCTACGAGCAGTACTTC CAWSSPGLAGSRSSYEQYF